Sequencing of this T cell receptor (beta chain) was carried out in a study of T cell repertoires in ileal Crohn's disease. At the level of the study: About half received postoperative treatment, some ten with thiopurines and around 20 anti-TNF. Study-wide findings and caveats: Compared with non-smokers, active smokers at surgery showed more clonal expansions.

Generated by immunoSEQ multiplex PCR, the TCRdb table keeps only in-frame clones and is missing some. This table has more than 60,000 clones, 85% to 90% appearing once. This sample's time point: neoterminal ileum biopsy at postoperative endoscopy, about 6 months after surgery. Germline CDR1 and CDR2: KGHSH and LQKENI. The CDR3 totals 13 residues. With 4 bases clipped from V and 10 bases from J, the junction kept 5 bases outside the gene matches. A remark on this clone: What it binds is unknown.

The sequencing input was ileal tissue. This receptor was obtained from an adult with Crohn's disease. The rearrangement links TRBV18 to TRBJ1-1; 11 nucleotides match TRBD1. The CDR3 nucleotides are TGTGCCAGCTCACGAGAAGGGACAGGGGGAGCTTTCTTT. Translation: CASSREGTGGAFF. Full variable domain (remainder filled in from reference TRBV18 and TRBJ1-1): NAGVMQNPRHLVRRRGQEARLRCSPMKGHSHVYWYRQLPEEGLKFMVYLQKENIIDESGMPKERFSAEFPKEGPSILRIQQVVRGDSAAYFCASSREGTGGAFFGQGTRLTVV.